This T cell receptor (beta chain) was recorded in a study of T cell responses to AZD1222 COVID-19 vaccine. Across the whole study: Second-dose schedules of about 4 or about 12 weeks were combined.

The ends lost 4 bases at V and 6 bases at J; junction bases unmatched: 8. CDR1 LNHDA and CDR2 SQIVND come from the germline V gene (reference sequence). This CDR3 region has 15 residues. Study results and limitations: Repertoires were obtained solely post-peak T cell response.

A remark on this clone: Its cognate antigen is unknown.

The protocol was immunoSEQ multiplex PCR, while the TCRdb copy is restricted to in-frame clones and leaves out a portion. The table lists over 150,000 clones, around nine tenths of them singletons, with less than 6.5% in the top ten. The source of this sequence is an adult in good health. The gene calls are TRBV19 and TRBJ2-1, with 8 bases fitting TRBD1. The specimen comprised peripheral blood, sampled on day 0 of AZD1222 vaccination. The CDR3 is CASSTPGTGINEQFF. For the CDR3, the DNA is TGTGCCAGTAGTACCCCCGGGACAGGTATCAATGAGCAGTTCTTC. The whole variable domain, filled in from reference TRBV19 and TRBJ2-1, reads DGGITQSPKYLFRKEGQNVTLSCEQNLNHDAMYWYRQDPGQGLRLIYYSQIVNDFQKGDIAEGYSVSREKKESFPLTVTSAQKNPTAFYLCASSTPGTGINEQFFGPGTRLTVL.